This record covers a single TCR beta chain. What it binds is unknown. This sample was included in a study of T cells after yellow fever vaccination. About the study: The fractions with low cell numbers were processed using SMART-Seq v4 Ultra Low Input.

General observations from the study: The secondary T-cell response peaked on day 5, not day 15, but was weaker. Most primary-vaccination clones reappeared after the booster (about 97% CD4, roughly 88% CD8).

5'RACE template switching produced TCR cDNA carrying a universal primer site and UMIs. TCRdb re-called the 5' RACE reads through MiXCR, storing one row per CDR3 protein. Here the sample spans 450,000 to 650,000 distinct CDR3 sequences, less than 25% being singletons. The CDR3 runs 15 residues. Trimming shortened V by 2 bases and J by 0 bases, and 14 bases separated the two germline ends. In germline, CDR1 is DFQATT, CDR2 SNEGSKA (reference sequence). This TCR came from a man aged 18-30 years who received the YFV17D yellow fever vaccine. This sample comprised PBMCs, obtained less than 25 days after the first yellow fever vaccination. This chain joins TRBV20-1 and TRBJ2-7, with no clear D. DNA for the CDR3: TGCAGTGCTAGACATAACTGGGAAAGCTCCTACGAGCAGTACGTC. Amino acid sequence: CSARHNWESSYEQYV.